This passage covers 18 T cell receptor beta chains from one sample sequenced in a study of blood T cell repertoires in COVID-19. Profiled with immunoSEQ multiplex PCR; TCRdb holds only in-frame clones, not every one. The repertoire consists of 250,000 or so clones, with nearly 90% occurring once and the leading ten covering 4% to 5%. The source material was peripheral blood. These receptor sequences come from a woman in her forties who had recovered from COVID-19.

The V and J genes are TRBV3-1 (or the pseudogene TRBV3-2) and TRBJ1-2, with 8 bases fitting TRBD1. J was trimmed by 2 bases and V by 1 base; bases with no gene match: 15. Germline CDR1 is LGHDT and CDR2 is YNNKEL (reference sequence). The length of the CDR3 is 19 residues. In nucleotides, the CDR3 is TGTGCCAGCAGCCAAGGACTAAGGGGCCGTCGACAGGGGAACTATGGCTACACCTTC. This codes for CASSQGLRGRRQGNYGYTF.

A note on this clone: This sample includes further DNA sequences coding for the same CDR3. The CDR3 region has the DNA TGTGCCAGCAGCCCGGGTCAGGGTCCTTACGAGCAGTACTTC. Translation gives CASSPGQGPYEQYF. The chain joins TRBV3-1 (or the pseudogene TRBV3-2) to TRBJ2-7; weak D call: TRBD1 (5 bases). V lost 4 bases, J lost 4 bases, and 14 bases lay in between. The CDR3 consists of 14 residues. CDR1 is LGHDT, CDR2 YNNKEL, per germline (reference sequence).

This sequence joins TRBV14 and TRBJ2-2; D possibly corresponds to TRBD2 (6 bases). CDR1 SGHDN and CDR2 FVKESK come from the germline V gene. The CDR3 is 18 amino acids. V was clipped by 3 bases and J by 2 bases, with 19 bases between them. The chain's CDR3 is CASSHFRGGLPNTGELFF. As DNA, the CDR3 is TGTGCCAGCAGCCACTTTCGCGGCGGACTACCTAACACCGGGGAGCTGTTTTTT.

The chain employs TRBV2 and TRBJ2-4; D may be TRBD1 (6 bases). Germline CDR1 and CDR2: SNHLY and FYNNEI. The V gene lost 0 bases and the J gene lost 0 bases, with 12 bases spanning the gap. CDR3 length equals 17 residues. CDR3: CASSEAAGAGAKNIQYF. The CDR3 region has the DNA TGTGCCAGCAGTGAAGCGGCAGGGGCGGGAGCCAAAAACATTCAGTACTTC.

V usage is TRBV6-1 and J usage is TRBJ2-5; 13 positions match TRBD2. Losses at the gene ends were 4 bases for V and 1 base for J; bases not matched to a gene: 3. Germline V lookup: CDR1 MNHNS, CDR2 SASEGT. The CDR3 loop spans 16 amino acids. CDR3 sequence: CASSVLAGGPQETQYF. The CDR3 DNA reads TGTGCCAGCAGTGTACTAGCGGGGGGGCCCCAAGAGACCCAGTACTTC.

This clone was observed a single time. The rearrangement links TRBV7-8 to TRBJ2-3; TRBD2 matches at 10 bases. Per germline, CDR1 SGHVS and CDR2 FQNEAQ. J was trimmed by 3 bases and V by 8 bases; bases with no gene match: 14. The CDR3 spans 17 residues. CDR3 DNA: TGTGCCAGCGCCAAGCGGCTAGCGGGAGCGGGGACAGATACGCAGTATTTT. Amino acid sequence: CASAKRLAGAGTDTQYF.

The chain has TRBV19 and TRBJ2-5; no clear D. CDR3 length: 14 residues. Trimming took off 3 bases at V and 6 bases at J, with 14 bases between the two ends. CDR1 is LNHDA and CDR2 is SQIVND in the germline V gene (reference sequence). CDR3 coding DNA: TGTGCCAGTAGTATCCGGCTAGTCAGTCAGACCCAGTACTTC. Protein product: CASSIRLVSQTQYF.

This clone came up once. The same CDR3 also results from other DNA sequences found in this sample. The chain is built from TRBV5-1 and TRBJ1-1, with 7 bases lining up with TRBD1. Germline V gene lookup returns CDR1 SGHRS and CDR2 YFSETQ. The CDR3 consists of 13 residues. The ends lost 4 bases at V and 3 bases at J; junction bases unmatched: 3. The CDR3 nucleotides are TGCGCCAGCAGCCGACAGGGAGACACTGAAGCTTTCTTT. This codes for CASSRQGDTEAFF. Variable domain in full (rest from reference TRBV5-1 and TRBJ1-1): KAGVTQTPRYLIKTRGQQVTLSCSPISGHRSVSWYQQTPGQGLQFLFEYFSETQRNKGNFPGRFSGRQFSNSRSEMNVSTLELGDSALYLCASSRQGDTEAFFGQGTRLTVV.

The CDR3 DNA follows: TGCGCCAGCAGCCAACGGGGACAGGCCTCTGGAAACACCATATATTTT. Its translation: CASSQRGQASGNTIYF. The chain links TRBV4-1 to TRBJ1-3, with 8 bases identical to TRBD1. J lost 0 bases, V lost 2 bases, and 3 bases had no gene match. The CDR3 spans 16 residues. The germline V gene has CDR1 MGHRA and CDR2 YSYEKL.

The sample holds a few counts of this clone. This chain uses TRBV27 with TRBJ1-1, with 8 bases that match TRBD1. Germline V gene sequence: CDR1 MNHEY, CDR2 SMNVEV (reference sequence). This CDR3 region has 15 residues. V shed 6 bases, J shed 5 bases, and the junction held 11 bases outside the gene matches. The CDR3 DNA reads as TGTGCCAGCAGCCGACTTCAGGGGGCTGGGACTGAAGCTTTCTTT. Protein sequence: CASSRLQGAGTEAFF.

The CDR3: CASSPGLGTDTQYF. CDR3 in DNA: TGTGCCAGCAGTCCCGGACTCGGCACAGATACGCAGTATTTT. The gene calls are TRBV13 and TRBJ2-3, with D maybe TRBD2 (5 bases). CDR1 is PRHDT, CDR2 FYEKMQ, per germline (reference sequence). The CDR3 runs 14 residues. V shed 6 bases and J shed 1 base, with 11 bases lying between them.

The chain employs TRBV19 and TRBJ1-4, with D unresolved. Trimming left V 7 bases short and J 4 bases short, with 10 bases between. Germline V CDR1 and CDR2: LNHDA, SQIVND (reference sequence). The CDR3 is made up of 13 amino acids. The CDR3 nucleotides are TGTGCCAGTATGGAGGGTATTAATGAAAAACTGTTTTTT. This translates into CASMEGINEKLFF.

The chain recombines TRBV12-3 or TRBV12-4 with TRBJ1-1; no definite D call. V was shortened by 5 bases and J by 0 bases, with 7 bases between the two germline ends. CDR3 length: 13 amino acids. Here the CDR3 DNA reads TGTGCCAGCAGTCAAATCCTGAACACTGAAGCTTTCTTT. Its translation: CASSQILNTEAFF.

V usage is TRBV5-6 and J usage is TRBJ2-3; D ambiguous. Germline CDR1 reads SGHDT; CDR2 reads YYEEEE. The V end lost 2 bases, the J end lost 4 bases, and 5 bases lay between the germline ends. This CDR3 is built from 12 residues. This chain's CDR3 is CASSFSSDTQYF. CDR3 nucleotides: TGTGCCAGCAGCTTCTCTTCAGATACGCAGTATTTT. Full variable domain (outside the CDR3, taken from reference TRBV5-6 and TRBJ2-3): DAGVTQSPTHLIKTRGQQVTLRCSPKSGHDTVSWYQQALGQGPQFIFQYYEEEERQRGNFPDRFSGHQFPNYSSELNVNALLLGDSALYLCASSFSSDTQYFGPGTRLTVL.

The rearrangement links TRBV19 to TRBJ1-5; D ambiguous. The CDR3 is made up of 12 amino acids. V was pared by 6 bases and J by 3 bases, with 6 bases between. Per the germline V gene, CDR1 is LNHDA and CDR2 is SQIVND (reference sequence). The DNA for the CDR3 is TGTGCCAGTAGCGCGGCCAATCAGCCCCAGCATTTT. Amino acid sequence: CASSAANQPQHF.

The V call is TRBV27, the J call TRBJ2-1; D possibly corresponds to TRBD2 (5 bases). The germline V gene has CDR1 MNHEY and CDR2 SMNVEV (reference sequence). The CDR3 consists of 15 residues. Trimming left V 5 bases short and J 6 bases short, with 17 bases between. CDR3 coding DNA: TGTGCCAGCAGTCTCACTAGGACCCGAGCCAATGAGCAGTTCTTC. Its translation is CASSLTRTRANEQFF.

The table lists this clone with a count of one. The chain uses TRBV27 and TRBJ2-2, with 10 bases matching TRBD2. Trimming at V came to 5 bases and at J to 2 bases, leaving 5 bases not matched to a gene. CDR3 length: 16 residues. In germline, CDR1 is MNHEY, CDR2 SMNVEV (reference sequence). The CDR3 bases are TGTGCCAGCAGTCTCCTAGCGGGAGTTAACACCGGGGAGCTGTTTTTT. It yields the protein CASSLLAGVNTGELFF.

This clone was counted between two and nine times. This chain joins TRBV11-3 and TRBJ2-7; 8 nucleotides line up with TRBD2. The V gene's germline CDR1 is SGHNT and CDR2 YENEEA. V shed 0 bases and J 0 bases; nucleotides not matched to a gene: 4. The CDR3 runs to 16 residues. CDR3 DNA: TGTGCCAGCAGCTTAGAGGCGGGGGGCGGCTCCTACGAGCAGTACGTC. This codes for CASSLEAGGGSYEQYV.